This is a list of T cell receptor beta chains from one sample in a study of blood T cells in healthy people across ages. TCRdb reprocessed the 5' RACE reads with MiXCR, giving one entry per CDR3 protein. The profile shows more than 1.4 million distinct CDR3 sequences, roughly 40% of them singletons. Sequenced sample: blood. The receptors were gathered from a young woman in good health. The conserved cysteine and the conserved F or W are not part of the CDR3 here. Each record gives: V gene, CDR3 protein.

V: TRBV5-1; CDR3: ASSRSGRTSEDEQY
V: TRBV20-1; CDR3: SASYSSTNEKLF
V: TRBV25-1; CDR3: ASSFPGTGSHEQY
V: TRBV12-3/TRBV12-4; CDR3: ASRRGVNPTYEQY
V: TRBV14; CDR3: ASSPWTNGLGSTDTQY
V: TRBV7-9; CDR3: ASSPGTGADNQPQH
V: TRBV7-2; CDR3: ASSRGLALRNEQF
V: TRBV6-1; CDR3: ASSENGAGGYNEQF
V: TRBV10-3; CDR3: AITLGQGAENEQF
V: TRBV27; CDR3: ASSFQGAETQY
V: TRBV10-3; CDR3: ATWDRVGTEAF
V: TRBV6-1; CDR3: ASSEVLAAVYEQY
V: TRBV5-1; CDR3: ASSPISQGRYGYT
V: TRBV5-1; CDR3: ASSPHLGREKMNTEAF
V: TRBV10-3; CDR3: AINGGTFNYGYT
V: TRBV7-9; CDR3: ASSLDRQGSTEAF
V: TRBV7-9; CDR3: ASSPDISYEQY
V: TRBV27; CDR3: ASKLAGGGETQY
V: TRBV3-1; CDR3: ASSKMEKLF
V: TRBV7-9; CDR3: ASSLAGATIYNEQF
V: TRBV20-1; CDR3: SAIRAENTEAF
V: TRBV10-3; CDR3: AISDRLKRGLTQETQY
V: TRBV9; CDR3: ASSTLGTRNTDTQY
V: TRBV4-1; CDR3: ASSLGQARRRNSPLH
V: TRBV29-1; CDR3: SVEDLRRTEAF
V: TRBV4-1; CDR3: ASSQDPRASSYNEQF
V: TRBV27; CDR3: ASRPLGYTEAF
V: TRBV20-1; CDR3: SAAYTDTQY
V: TRBV3-1; CDR3: TSSQVTGVSYEQY
V: TRBV18; CDR3: ASSPGRSGDGYT
V: TRBV12-3/TRBV12-4; CDR3: ASRDHEAGDNEQF
V: TRBV11-2; CDR3: ASSLQWGETQY
V: TRBV13; CDR3: ASSPLGRADTQY
V: TRBV5-1; CDR3: ASSLVVGFYEQF
V: TRBV21-1; CDR3: ASSLLQTGAYEQY
V: TRBV20-1; CDR3: SASDREGYGYT
V: TRBV2; CDR3: ASVPGGLFSYNEQY
V: TRBV29-1; CDR3: GSPGATEAF
V: TRBV20-1; CDR3: SGKLAGAASYEQY
V: TRBV7-9; CDR3: ASSADSNNSPLH
V: TRBV9; CDR3: ASSAGQTTKGEQF
V: TRBV2; CDR3: ASSDGWLNTEAF